This T cell receptor beta chain was documented in a study of OX40 agonist ivuxolimab in advanced cancers. TCRdb keeps only in-frame clones here, not all; method: immunoSEQ multiplex PCR. In the table there are tens of thousands of clones, over 70% of which are singletons. Germline values: CDR1 MDHEN, CDR2 SYDVKM. The CDR3 length is 14 residues. The V end was cut by 2 bases, the J end by 1 base, with 7 bases between. This specimen consisted of CD4+ or CD8+ T cells sorted from blood, obtained in a trial of the OX40 agonist ivuxolimab. The rearrangement joins TRBV28 to TRBJ2-3; D perhaps matches TRBD2 (5 bases). The clonotype originates from an adult with an advanced solid tumor such as melanoma, head and neck, liver or kidney cancer. The CDR3, as DNA: TGTGCCAGCAGTTTAGGAGGACGCACAGATACGCAGTATTTT. Translated, it gives CASSLGGRTDTQYF.